Given below is one T cell receptor (beta chain) in context. Data came from immunoSEQ multiplex PCR; TCRdb stores just in-frame clones and leaves some out. The top ten clones hold less than 1.1% of a sample with 55,000 to 75,000 clones, approximately 90% of them seen once. With V trimmed by 5 bases and J by 5 bases, 7 bases remained unmatched. The CDR3 covers 15 residues. Looked up from germline, CDR1 is MDHEN and CDR2 is SYDVKM. This sample was included in a study of OX40 agonist ivuxolimab in advanced cancers. Across the whole study: Of mixed ages from about 20 to 80 and averaging approximately 60 years, the group was roughly 83% male.

Sampling of blood occurred at baseline, cycle 4 day 1, and cycle 7 day 1. The chain links TRBV28 to TRBJ2-7; 12 positions match TRBD2. The source material was CD4+ or CD8+ T cells sorted from blood, sampled in a trial of the OX40 agonist ivuxolimab. This clonotype was sampled from an adult with an advanced solid tumor such as melanoma, head and neck, liver or kidney cancer. CDR3 bases: TGTGCCAGCAGTACTAGCGGGAGGCTCGGGGACGAGCAGTACTTC. Protein: CASSTSGRLGDEQYF.